This TCR beta chain is from a study of T cells after yellow fever vaccination. Study at large: It was SMART-Seq v4 Ultra Low Input that prepared the fractions with low cell numbers. The study's findings and limits: Post-booster samples contained most primary-vaccination clones (about 95% CD4, approximately 88% CD8).

The CDR3 sequence is 14 residues long. CDR1 is MGHDK and CDR2 is SYGVNS in the germline V gene. This clonotype was recorded a few times. Antigen specificity is unknown. Compared with germline, one end of the junction differs, possibly owing to a read error. Each CDR3 protein gets one entry after TCRdb re-called the 5' RACE reads with MiXCR. The sample yields 200,000 to 300,000 distinct CDR3 sequences, 10% to 15% seen once. Sequencing was performed on CD4+ T cells sorted from PBMCs, taken 45 days after the yellow fever booster vaccination. The TCR sequence derives from a man aged 25 to 40 who received the YFV17D yellow fever vaccine. The chain links TRBV25-1 to TRBJ2-1; TRBD2 matches 14 bases. The CDR3 bases are TGTGCCAGCAGCGCTGGACAGGGGACTAGCGGGAGCCTCTTC. This sequence encodes CASSAGQGTSGSLF.